This is a list of T cell receptor beta chains from one sample in a study of blood T cells in healthy people across ages. TCRdb analysed the 5' RACE reads with MiXCR anew, one entry per CDR3 protein. The sample holds over 450,000 distinct CDR3 sequences, nearly 25% seen once. These data were also filed under a second study, of T cells of mothers and their children.

The sample was blood. The receptor set was obtained from a boy younger than 18 in good health. The CDR3 runs from the conserved cysteine through the conserved F or W. Each record gives: CDR3 protein, CDR3 DNA, V gene, D gene, clone size, J gene. The D gene is left open where the match is weak. Expanded clones are given a class, and other clones once, few, many or no size at all.

CASRDRGGSPLHF | TGTGCCAGCCGGGACAGGGGTGGATCACCCCTCCACTTT | TRBV19 | TRBD1 | . | TRBJ1-6
CASSLSGWTYNEQFF | TGTGCCAGCAGTTTATCAGGGTGGACCTACAATGAGCAGTTCTTC | TRBV28 | . | few | TRBJ2-1
CTSSPIGLIGYTF | TGTACCAGCAGTCCGATAGGGTTAATTGGCTACACCTTC | TRBV27 | . | few | TRBJ1-2
CASSFPTGAYEQYF | TGTGCCAGCAGTTTCCCGACAGGGGCCTACGAGCAGTACTTC | TRBV28 | TRBD1 | few | TRBJ2-7
CASSQVPSGGSYEQYF | TGCGCCAGCAGCCAAGTGCCCTCGGGAGGTAGCTACGAGCAGTACTTC | TRBV4-1 | TRBD2 | . | TRBJ2-7
CSVDLEGGYGYTF | TGCAGCGTTGATCTTGAGGGGGGGTATGGCTACACCTTC | TRBV29-1 | . | . | TRBJ1-2
CASRPWGSSALNTEAFF | TGTGCCAGCAGGCCCTGGGGTTCCTCGGCTTTAAACACTGAAGCTTTCTTT | TRBV3-1 | . | . | TRBJ1-1
CASSARPWGDEQFF | TGTGCCAGCAGTGCCAGGCCCTGGGGTGATGAGCAGTTCTTC | TRBV27 | . | few | TRBJ2-1
CASSARTLHNEQFF | TGTGCCAGCTCAGCCCGGACTCTCCACAATGAGCAGTTCTTC | TRBV18 | . | few | TRBJ2-1
CASSYTEGVADTQYF | TGTGCCAGCAGTTACACGGAGGGGGTGGCAGATACGCAGTATTTT | TRBV6-2/TRBV6-3 | . | few | TRBJ2-3
CASSFPSGGEQFF | TGTGCCAGCAGCTTCCCTAGCGGGGGTGAGCAGTTCTTC | TRBV7-6 | TRBD2 | . | TRBJ2-1
CASKSAQGVGKAFF | TGTGCCAGCAAAAGCGCCCAGGGGGTTGGGAAAGCTTTCTTT | TRBV6-6 | TRBD1 | . | TRBJ1-1
CASSPQGANGYTF | TGTGCCAGCTCACCTCAGGGGGCGAATGGCTACACCTTC | TRBV18 | TRBD1 | few | TRBJ1-2
CSARGELGYEQHF | TGCAGTGCTAGAGGGGAGTTGGGATACGAGCAGCACTTC | TRBV20-1 | . | . | TRBJ2-7
CASSFVLSSAEPGTQYF | TGTGCCAGCAGCTTTGTTTTGTCGTCGGCGGAGCCAGGGACCCAGTACTTC | TRBV7-9 | . | few | TRBJ2-5
CASRTTKETQYF | TGTGCCAGCAGAACAACAAAAGAGACCCAGTACTTC | TRBV6-5 | . | . | TRBJ2-5
CSARDLIGDGASYEQYF | TGCAGTGCTAGAGATCTAATCGGGGACGGGGCTTCCTACGAGCAGTACTTC | TRBV20-1 | . | . | TRBJ2-7
CASSQVPGQGSDEQYF | TGCGCCAGCAGCCAAGTCCCGGGACAGGGGTCCGACGAGCAGTACTTC | TRBV4-3 | TRBD1 | . | TRBJ2-7
CASTPLAAGEKLFF | TGTGCCAGCACCCCCCTCGCAGCCGGTGAAAAACTGTTTTTT | TRBV7-8 | . | many | TRBJ1-4
CASSLTGLRDTGELFF | TGTGCCAGCAGCCTCACAGGGCTCAGGGACACCGGGGAGCTGTTTTTT | TRBV7-9 | . | few | TRBJ2-2
CSALDWEATQYF | TGCAGTGCCCTAGACTGGGAGGCGACCCAGTACTTC | TRBV20-1 | . | . | TRBJ2-5
CATSRDRTLGTYEQYF | TGTGCCACCAGCAGAGATAGAACCCTCGGAACCTACGAGCAGTACTTC | TRBV15 | . | . | TRBJ2-7
CSVGGKLRYGYTF | TGCAGCGTTGGGGGGAAACTCCGGTATGGCTACACCTTC | TRBV29-1 | . | . | TRBJ1-2
CASSYTPQGVNGANVLTF | TGCGCCAGCAGCTATACCCCTCAGGGGGTTAACGGGGCCAACGTCCTGACTTTC | TRBV5-1 | TRBD1 | . | TRBJ2-6
CASSQTRGEGNQPQHF | TGTGCCAGCAGTCAAACACGGGGGGAAGGCAATCAGCCCCAGCATTTT | TRBV6-6 | . | . | TRBJ1-5
CASSQGLAGRKSEQFF | TGCGCCAGCAGCCAGGGACTAGCGGGAAGGAAATCGGAGCAGTTCTTC | TRBV4-3 | TRBD2 | . | TRBJ2-1
CSVNGNYNEQFF | TGCAGCGTAAATGGTAACTACAATGAGCAGTTCTTC | TRBV29-1 | . | . | TRBJ2-1
CASSFFWTENQPQHF | TGTGCCAGCAGCTTTTTTTGGACAGAGAATCAGCCCCAGCATTTT | TRBV5-8 | . | . | TRBJ1-5
CASSPRVRAPRNTDTQYF | TGTGCCAGCAGCCCCCGGGTTCGGGCTCCTCGGAACACAGATACGCAGTATTTT | TRBV6-2/TRBV6-3 | . | . | TRBJ2-3
CASSRTTGSYEQYF | TGTGCCAGCAGCCGAACCACGGGCTCCTACGAGCAGTACTTC | TRBV11-2 | . | . | TRBJ2-7
CASSRVKTASGIWETQYF | TGTGCCAGCAGTCGGGTTAAGACAGCGAGCGGGATTTGGGAGACCCAGTACTTC | TRBV6-2/TRBV6-3 | TRBD2 | few | TRBJ2-5
CSVAETYGYTF | TGCAGCGTTGCGGAAACCTATGGCTACACCTTC | TRBV29-1 | . | . | TRBJ1-2
CASSSPGQGKETQYF | TGTGCCAGCAGCTCCCCGGGACAGGGGAAAGAGACCCAGTACTTC | TRBV7-2 | TRBD1 | . | TRBJ2-5
CASSPVGVYEQYF | TGTGCCAGCTCACCAGTCGGTGTGTACGAGCAGTACTTC | TRBV18 | . | . | TRBJ2-7
CSASRPLSSYNEQFF | TGCAGTGCTAGTCGTCCGCTTAGCTCCTACAATGAGCAGTTCTTC | TRBV20-1 | . | few | TRBJ2-1
CASSQDSGTSGDTQYF | TGCGCCAGCAGCCAAGATAGTGGGACTAGCGGGGATACGCAGTATTTT | TRBV4-3 | TRBD2 | few | TRBJ2-3
CASSGGDRHTEAFF | TGCGCCAGCAGCGGAGGGGACAGGCACACTGAAGCTTTCTTT | TRBV5-1 | TRBD1 | . | TRBJ1-1
CASSLTVSSGANVLTF | TGTGCCAGCAGCTTGACAGTTAGCTCTGGGGCCAACGTCCTGACTTTC | TRBV5-5 | . | . | TRBJ2-6
CASSLWEGNTEAFF | TGTGCCAGCAGTTTATGGGAGGGGAACACTGAAGCTTTCTTT | TRBV28 | . | . | TRBJ1-1
CASSRHEQYF | TGTGCCAGCAGTAGGCACGAGCAGTACTTC | TRBV27 | . | . | TRBJ2-7